Each of the 8 T cell receptor beta chains below was sequenced from the same sample in a study of cytomegalovirus exposure and HLA in healthy donors (dated by TCRdb to 2016 to 2017). Libraries were made using the immunoSEQ multiplex PCR assay. A mixture of 60 forward primers for TCR Vbeta segments and 13 reverse primers for TCR Jbeta segments was used in the multiplex PCR. TCRdb took this table from immuneACCESS and kept in-frame rearrangements with V and J called. Such tables lack part of the clones; where checked against another copy, unresolved V genes explain under half of the gap, and the rest is unexplained. The table for this sample lists about 160,000 clones; around 84% of them were counted only once. Approximately 2% of the sample lies in the top ten. The specimen sequenced was PBMCs. Receptors originate from a young man in good health and CMV-seropositive.

The V call is TRBV5-4, the J call TRBJ1-2; D ambiguous. There are 18 residues in the CDR3. V lost 4 bases, J lost 3 bases, and 25 bases lay in between. The germline gives CDR1 SGHNT, CDR2 YYREEE (reference sequence). The CDR3 DNA reads as TGTGCCAGCAGCCAAGAGTTCCGGGGTGGAGTTCCACACTATGGCTACACCTTC. This codes for CASSQEFRGGVPHYGYTF.

This clone was recorded only once. The rearrangement joins TRBV5-4 to TRBJ1-6; 7 bases are a match to TRBD1. There are 15 residues in the CDR3. CDR1 is SGHNT, CDR2 YYREEE, per germline (reference sequence). J was trimmed by 7 bases and V by 0 bases; bases with no gene match: 4. CDR3 sequence reads: CASSLGQGLNSPLHF. In DNA, the CDR3 is TGTGCCAGCAGCTTGGGACAGGGATTGAATTCACCCCTCCACTTT.

The DNA for the CDR3 is TGTGCCAGCAGCCCCCGAGGTACCACAGATACGCAGTATTTT. Its translation is CASSPRGTTDTQYF. This chain links TRBV9 with TRBJ2-3; D uncertain. The CDR3 runs 14 residues. Germline V gene data show CDR1 as SGDLS and CDR2 as YYNGEE. V lost 4 bases, J lost 2 bases, and 11 bases lay in between.

The chain uses TRBV6-5 and TRBJ1-2; 9 nucleotides line up with TRBD1. The CDR3 extends over 14 amino acids. Trimming at V came to 4 bases and at J to 4 bases, leaving 4 bases not matched to a gene. CDR1 and CDR2 from the germline V gene are MNHEY and SVGAGI. This chain's CDR3 is CASSWDRASYGYTF. CDR3 bases: TGTGCCAGCAGTTGGGACAGGGCAAGCTATGGCTACACCTTC.

The rearrangement joins TRBV7-2 to TRBJ1-1; 7 bases match TRBD1. The CDR3 loop spans 16 amino acids. Trimming removed 5 bases from V and 1 base from J; junction bases left unmatched: 10. Germline CDR1 and CDR2: SGHTA and FQGNSA. CDR3 protein: CASSLRGTAPNTEAFF. In nucleotides, the CDR3 is TGTGCCAGCAGCCTCAGGGGGACGGCCCCGAACACTGAAGCTTTCTTT.

The V gene is TRBV19, the J gene TRBJ1-1; D might be TRBD1 (5 bases). In germline, CDR1 is LNHDA, CDR2 SQIVND (reference sequence). Trimming took off 7 bases at V and 0 bases at J, with 18 bases between the two ends. The CDR3 totals 16 residues. The CDR3 protein is CASNTGTGKMNTEAFF. The DNA of the CDR3 is TGTGCCAGTAACACGGGGACTGGGAAGATGAACACTGAAGCTTTCTTT.

The CDR3 region is CASSQVVSPDTQYF. The CDR3 bases are TGCGCCAGCAGCCAAGTAGTTTCCCCAGATACGCAGTATTTT. The chain links TRBV4-1 to TRBJ2-3; D remains unclear. This CDR3 contains 14 residues. The germline CDR1 and CDR2 sequences are MGHRA and YSYEKL. Deletions cut 1 base from V and 4 bases from J, with 9 bases between.

This clone came up once. V gene TRBV7-2 combines with J gene TRBJ1-1, with no clear D. CDR3 length: 12 residues. V was clipped by 8 bases and J by 4 bases, with 11 bases between them. Germline V CDR1 and CDR2: SGHTA, FQGNSA. The CDR3 loop reads CASLGRRTEAFF. The CDR3 DNA reads TGTGCCAGCTTGGGCAGGCGCACTGAAGCTTTCTTT.